This entry features one T cell receptor (beta chain) sequence. The clone's antigen remains unknown. No base-level quality is on record; no much larger clone is a single base apart. The source of the sample is a study of blood T cell repertoires in COVID-19 (dated by TCRdb to the early 2020s). Notes on the research overall: The collaborator samples originated in the United States, Italy and Spain and spanned the acute and convalescent phases of COVID-19. The repertoires were released in a freely available public database meant as a resource for research on the immune response to SARS-CoV-2. Sample metadata almost always included a de-identified subject ID, COVID-19 status, age in years and sex. The material from the prospective study consisted of cDNA or gDNA derived from T cells, B-cell-depleted T cells, or PBMCs. Deeply sampled blood TCRbeta repertoires from subjects exposed to, actively infected with, or recovered from COVID-19 were included in the dataset. Samples came from the ongoing ImmuneRACE study (first 160 participants) plus 1,254 subjects from 6 global collaborators. Where HLA class I and class II types were available, the types were taken from metadata supplied by the sample provider, not from assay-based typing.

Findings and caveats that apply to the study as a whole: The quantity of clinical and demographic metadata differed by source and by participant and was supplied without curation.

The collaborating institutions used their own protocols to collect whole blood in K2EDTA tubes. For TCRbeta analysis, collaborator samples were shipped as frozen whole blood, as isolated PBMCs, or as DNA extracted from either sample type. TCRbeta CDR3 regions were amplified from genomic DNA using the immunoSEQ Assay, a bias-controlled multiplex PCR. The study's own analysis went as follows. The number of nucleated cells in each sample was estimated from the amplification of reference gene primers within the assay. To quantify the absolute abundance of each unique TCRbeta CDR3 rearrangement, sequence reads were collapsed and filtered. For each sample, productive Simpson clonality was calculated by taking the square root of Simpson's diversity index across productive rearrangements. Sourced from immuneACCESS, this table was stored by TCRdb with only in-frame sequences that have V and J called. A share of the clones is absent; for the studies checked, an unresolved V gene accounts for under half, and the remainder has no known explanation. V, J and clone size derive from that table, while D and trimming were established from the DNA sequence. This sample is represented by over 120,000 clones; approximately 88% of them were singletons. The ten largest account for 1.8% of the sample.

Trimming leaves V shorter by 5 bases and J shorter by 3 bases, with the junction holding 8 bases beyond the gene matches. The CDR3 spans 16 residues, from the cysteine through the phenylalanine. Here the CDR3 DNA is all that survives: 48 bases in frame from base 1. Via the germline V gene (reference sequence), CDR1 is LNHDA and CDR2 SQIVND. The chain joins TRBV19 to TRBJ1-1; 11 bases in between match TRBD1. The specimen sequenced was peripheral blood. This clonotype was obtained from a man aged 65 to 85 with acute or convalescent COVID-19. The nucleotides are TGTGCCAGTAGTGGCGGGGACAGGGGGATAGACACTGAAGCTTTCTTT. The resulting protein is CASSGGDRGIDTEAFF.